This note documents a single T cell receptor (beta chain) sequence. Its antigen is currently unknown. Libraries were prepared by immunoSEQ multiplex PCR; TCRdb keeps only in-frame clonotypes and omits some of them. The table has about 120,000 clones, around 91% seen once; the top ten hold about 4.4%. This CDR3 region has 17 residues. The germline gives CDR1 MDHEN, CDR2 SYDVKM. Trimming cost V 6 bases and J 1 base, with 22 bases left between them. This specimen belongs to a study of T cell responses to AZD1222 COVID-19 vaccine. Study conclusions and caveats: Two AZD1222 administrations were followed by greater Spike-specific TCR breadth and depth. Only after the peak T cell response were repertoires sampled. Donors were largely white British and mainly female; clonal diversity was possibly underestimated. Seropositive status at baseline applied to only 5 or 6 AZD1222 recipients.

The chain is built from TRBV28 and TRBJ2-7, with D possibly being TRBD2 (6 bases). This TCR came from an adult in good health. Material: peripheral blood, obtained on day 0 of MenACWY control vaccination. CDR3 amino acids: CASSSGREVLGSYEQYF. In DNA, the CDR3 is TGTGCCAGCAGCTCGGGGCGGGAAGTTCTTGGTTCCTACGAGCAGTACTTC.